This T cell receptor beta chain was recorded in a study of OX40 agonist ivuxolimab in advanced cancers. Study as a whole: Treatment of patients was with ivuxolimab, an agonistic anti-OX40 (CD134) antibody. Males comprised roughly four fifths of the group, whose mean age was about 61 years (range about 20 to 90). Study observations and caveats: Both CD4+ and CD8+ T cell populations in blood had undergone clonal expansion by week 6 at 0.1 to 3.0 mg/kg.

The CDR3 is 17 residues long. Baseline, cycle 4 day 1, and cycle 7 day 1 were the blood sampling points. TCRdb's table, derived via immunoSEQ multiplex PCR, lists solely in-frame clones and lacks some. The sample records 13,000 to 15,000 clones, about 75% being singletons. Note on this clone: Its antigen is unknown.

The source material was CD4+ or CD8+ T cells sorted from blood, sampled in a trial of the OX40 agonist ivuxolimab. This receptor was obtained from an adult with an advanced solid tumor such as melanoma, head and neck, liver or kidney cancer. J is TRBJ2-1 and V is TRBV21-1; no check of the table's D call, TRBD2, against the DNA was made. TRBV21-1 is noted as a pseudogene. The CDR3 nucleotides are TGTGCCAGCAGCAAAGAGGATAGCGGGGGGCCTAACAATGAGCAGTTCTTC. Amino acid sequence: CASSKEDSGGPNNEQFF.